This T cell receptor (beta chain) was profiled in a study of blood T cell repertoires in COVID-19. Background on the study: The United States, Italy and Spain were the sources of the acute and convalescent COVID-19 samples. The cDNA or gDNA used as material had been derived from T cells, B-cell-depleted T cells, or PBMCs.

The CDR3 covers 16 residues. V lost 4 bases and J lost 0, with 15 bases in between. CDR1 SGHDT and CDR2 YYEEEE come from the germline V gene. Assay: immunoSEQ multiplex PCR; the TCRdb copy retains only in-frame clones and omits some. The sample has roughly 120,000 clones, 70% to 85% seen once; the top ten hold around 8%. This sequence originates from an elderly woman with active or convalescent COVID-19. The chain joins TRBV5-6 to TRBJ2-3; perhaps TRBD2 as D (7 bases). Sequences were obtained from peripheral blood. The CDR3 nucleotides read TGTGCCAGCAGCGGACTTGGGAGGGGGAGCACAGATACGCAGTATTTT. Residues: CASSGLGRGSTDTQYF. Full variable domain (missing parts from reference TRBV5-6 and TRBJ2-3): DAGVTQSPTHLIKTRGQQVTLRCSPKSGHDTVSWYQQALGQGPQFIFQYYEEEERQRGNFPDRFSGHQFPNYSSELNVNALLLGDSALYLCASSGLGRGSTDTQYFGPGTRLTVL.